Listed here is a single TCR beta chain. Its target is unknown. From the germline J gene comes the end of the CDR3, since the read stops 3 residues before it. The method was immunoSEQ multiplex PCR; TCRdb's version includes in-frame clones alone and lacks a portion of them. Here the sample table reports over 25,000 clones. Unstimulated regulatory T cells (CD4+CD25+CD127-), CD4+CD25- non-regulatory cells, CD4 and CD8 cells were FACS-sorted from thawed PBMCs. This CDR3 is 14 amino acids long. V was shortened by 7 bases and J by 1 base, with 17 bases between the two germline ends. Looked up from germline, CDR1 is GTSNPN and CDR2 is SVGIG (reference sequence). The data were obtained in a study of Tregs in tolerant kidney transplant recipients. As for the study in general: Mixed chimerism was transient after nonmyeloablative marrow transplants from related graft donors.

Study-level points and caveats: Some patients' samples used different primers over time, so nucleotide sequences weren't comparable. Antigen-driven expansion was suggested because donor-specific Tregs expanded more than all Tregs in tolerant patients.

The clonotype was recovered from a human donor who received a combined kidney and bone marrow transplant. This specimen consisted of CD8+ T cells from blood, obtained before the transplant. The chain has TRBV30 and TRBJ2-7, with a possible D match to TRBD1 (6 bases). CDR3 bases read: TGTGCCTCCACCGGGACACGGTATTCCTACGAG. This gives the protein CASTGTRYSYE. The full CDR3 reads CASTGTRYSYEQYF.